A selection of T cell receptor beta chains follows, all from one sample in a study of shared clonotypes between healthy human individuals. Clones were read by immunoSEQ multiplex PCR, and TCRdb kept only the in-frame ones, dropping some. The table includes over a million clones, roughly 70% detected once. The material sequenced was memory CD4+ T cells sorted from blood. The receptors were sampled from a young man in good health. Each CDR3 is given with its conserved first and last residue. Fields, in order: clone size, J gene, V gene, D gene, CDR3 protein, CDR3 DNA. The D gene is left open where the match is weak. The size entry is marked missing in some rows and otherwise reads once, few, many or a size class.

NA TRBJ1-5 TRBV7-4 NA CASSYRGVRDGNQPQHF TGTGCCAGCAGCTACCGGGGGGTCCGTGATGGCAATCAGCCCCAGCATTTT
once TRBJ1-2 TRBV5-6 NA CASSFGVSGQFNYGYTF TGTGCCAGCAGCTTCGGAGTAAGTGGACAGTTTAACTATGGCTACACCTTC
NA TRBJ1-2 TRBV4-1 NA CASSPTLDSYGYTF TGCGCCAGCAGCCCAACCCTGGACAGCTATGGCTACACCTTC
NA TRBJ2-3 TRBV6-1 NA CASSDPPDSDTQYF TGTGCCAGCAGTGATCCCCCAGATTCAGATACGCAGTATTTT
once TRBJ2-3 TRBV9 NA CASSASSSWGTDTQYF TGTGCCAGCAGCGCCTCTAGCTCCTGGGGGACAGATACGCAGTATTTT
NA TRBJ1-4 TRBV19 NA CASSFGVREKLFF TGTGCCAGTAGTTTCGGGGTACGGGAAAAACTGTTTTTT
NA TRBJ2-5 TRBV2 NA CASSEPRGAGGTQYF TGTGCCAGCAGTGAACCCCGGGGGGCGGGCGGGACCCAGTACTTC
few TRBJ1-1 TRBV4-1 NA CASSQELGNTEAFF TGCGCCAGCAGCCAAGAACTCGGGAACACTGAAGCTTTCTTT
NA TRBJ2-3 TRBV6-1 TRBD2 CASSAGLAGGSRTDTQYF TGTGCCAGCAGTGCCGGACTAGCGGGAGGGTCACGCACAGATACGCAGTATTTT
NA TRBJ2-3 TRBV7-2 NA CASSLAYQTQYF TGTGCCAGCAGCTTAGCGTACCAGACGCAGTATTTT
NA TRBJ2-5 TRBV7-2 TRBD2 CASSLNGGAKETQYF TGTGCCAGCAGCTTGAACGGGGGGGCCAAGGAGACCCAGTACTTC
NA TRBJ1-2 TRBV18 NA CASSAGIYGYTF TGTGCCAGCTCAGCAGGGATCTATGGCTACACCTTC
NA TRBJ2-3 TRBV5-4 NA CASSLRGLPTASGDTQYF TGTGCCAGCAGCTTGCGCGGACTACCCACCGCCTCTGGAGATACGCAGTATTTT
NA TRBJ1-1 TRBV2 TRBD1 CASREQGANTEAFF TGTGCCAGCAGGGAACAGGGGGCGAACACTGAAGCTTTCTTT
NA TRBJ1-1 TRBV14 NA CASSQAQIEAFF TGTGCCAGCAGCCAAGCTCAGATAGAAGCTTTCTTT